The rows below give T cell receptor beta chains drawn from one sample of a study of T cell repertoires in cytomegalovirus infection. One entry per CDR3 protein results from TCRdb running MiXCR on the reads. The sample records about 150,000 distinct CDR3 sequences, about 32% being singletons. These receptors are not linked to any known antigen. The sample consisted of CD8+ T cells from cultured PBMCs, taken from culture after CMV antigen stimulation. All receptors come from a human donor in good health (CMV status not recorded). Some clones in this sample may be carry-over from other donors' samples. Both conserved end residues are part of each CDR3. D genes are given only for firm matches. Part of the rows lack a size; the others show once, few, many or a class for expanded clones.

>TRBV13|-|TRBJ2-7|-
TGTGCCAGCAGCGCCTGGCGAGGGGCCTCCTACGAGCAGTACTTC
CASSAWRGASYEQYF
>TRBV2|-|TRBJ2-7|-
TGTGCCAGCAGTGAAGCGCGGGCGCCCCTAGTCGAGCAGTACTTC
CASSEARAPLVEQYF
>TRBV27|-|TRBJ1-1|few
TGTGCCAGCAGTTTATCGCCTGGCAGGGGCACTGAAGCTTTCTTT
CASSLSPGRGTEAFF
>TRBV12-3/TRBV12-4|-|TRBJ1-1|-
TGTGCCAGCAGTTTAGCGCGAAGGCTTGGGGCTGAAGCTTTCTTT
CASSLARRLGAEAFF
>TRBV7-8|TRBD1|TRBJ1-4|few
TGTGCCAGCAGCTTGACAGGGGCTAATGAAAAACTGTTTTTT
CASSLTGANEKLFF
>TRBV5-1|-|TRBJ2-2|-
TGCGCCAGCAGCTTGGCGGCTCAAGCGACCACCGGGGAGCTGTTTTTT
CASSLAAQATTGELFF
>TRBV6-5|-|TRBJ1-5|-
TGTGCCAGCAGTTACACGTCAGCCGATAATCAGCCCCAGCATTTT
CASSYTSADNQPQHF
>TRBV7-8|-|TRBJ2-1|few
TGTGCCAGCAGCCTCGGTTGGGGGCTTAGGGGCAATGAGCAGTTCTTC
CASSLGWGLRGNEQFF
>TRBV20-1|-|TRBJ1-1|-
TGCAGTGCTAACGAGCAGGCGAACACTGAAGCTTTCTTT
CSANEQANTEAFF
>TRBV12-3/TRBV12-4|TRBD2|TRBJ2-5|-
TGTGCCAGCAACTTAGGGACTAGCGGGGGGTTGGAGACCCAGTACTTC
CASNLGTSGGLETQYF
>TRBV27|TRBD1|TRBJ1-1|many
TGTGCCAGCAGTTTAATGGTTGGCGTTCAGGGGGCGGGAACTGAAGCTTTCTTT
CASSLMVGVQGAGTEAFF
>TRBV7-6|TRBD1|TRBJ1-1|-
TGTGCCAGCAGCGACGGACAGGGGGCTGTCGACACTGAAGCTTTCTTT
CASSDGQGAVDTEAFF
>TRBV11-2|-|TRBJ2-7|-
TGTGCCAGCAGCTTAGTTTCCTACGAGCAGTACTTC
CASSLVSYEQYF
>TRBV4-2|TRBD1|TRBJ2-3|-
TGTGCCAGCAGCCAAGATGGGACAGATGAGACCTCTAGCACAGATACGCAGTATTTT
CASSQDGTDETSSTDTQYF
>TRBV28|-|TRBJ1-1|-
TGTGCCAGCAGTTTATGGGGAGGGGTAGGAACTGAAGCTTTCTTT
CASSLWGGVGTEAFF
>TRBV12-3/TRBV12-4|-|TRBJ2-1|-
TGTGCCAGCAGTCTACAGGGAGCAAACAATGAGCAGTTCTTC
CASSLQGANNEQFF
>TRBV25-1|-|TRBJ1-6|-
TGTGCCAGCAGTGAGTTGGGATTTTCACCCCTCCACTTT
CASSELGFSPLHF
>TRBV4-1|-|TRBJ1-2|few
TGCGCCAGCAGCCTCGACAGTCAAAATAACTATGGCTACACCTTC
CASSLDSQNNYGYTF
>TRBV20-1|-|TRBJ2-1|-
TGCAGTGCTAAGGGGGGTAGGGACGGCCTCAATGAGCAGTTCTTC
CSAKGGRDGLNEQFF
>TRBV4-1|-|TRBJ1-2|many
TGCGCCAGCAGCCAAGTGAGAGGCCTTGGTGGCTACACCTTC
CASSQVRGLGGYTF
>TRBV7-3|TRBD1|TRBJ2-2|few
TGTGCCAGCAGCTTATGGACAGGGGGAACCGGGGAGCTGTTTTTT
CASSLWTGGTGELFF
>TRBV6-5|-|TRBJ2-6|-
TGTGCCAGCAGTTACTCCCAGGCTGGGGCCAACGTCCTGACTTTC
CASSYSQAGANVLTF
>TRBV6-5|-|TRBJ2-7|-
TGTGCCAGCAGTTACTCGATCGGTTACGAGCAGTACTTC
CASSYSIGYEQYF
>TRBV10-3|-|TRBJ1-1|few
TGTGCCATCAGGCAAGGACAGAGTGGGGCTGAAGCTTTCTTT
CAIRQGQSGAEAFF
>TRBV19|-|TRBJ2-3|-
TGTGCCAGCCAGCGGCATCCCACAGATACGCAGTATTTT
CASQRHPTDTQYF
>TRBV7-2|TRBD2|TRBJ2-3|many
TGTGCCAGCAGCTTCGGCCCTCTAGCGGGGGGCATGGATTTT
CASSFGPLAGGMDF
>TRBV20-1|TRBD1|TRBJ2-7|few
TGCAGTGCTACCACAGGGGGCAACTACGAGCAGTACTTC
CSATTGGNYEQYF
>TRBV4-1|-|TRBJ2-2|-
TGCGCCAGCAGCCCTTTCCCGGGACTTTACACCGGGGAGCTGTTTTTT
CASSPFPGLYTGELFF
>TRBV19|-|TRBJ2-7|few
TGTGCCAGTAGCCGCGGGGACGAGGCCTACGAGCAGTACTTC
CASSRGDEAYEQYF
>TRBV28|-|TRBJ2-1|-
TGTGCCAGCAGTTTAGATGGAGGGCAGACAAGCGATGAGCAGTTCTTC
CASSLDGGQTSDEQFF
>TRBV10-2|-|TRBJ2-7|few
TGCGCCACCCTTGACGAACCTTACGAGCAGTACTTC
CATLDEPYEQYF
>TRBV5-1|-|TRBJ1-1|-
TGCGCCAGCAGCCCTGGACAGCCCGGCGCTGAAGCTTTCTTT
CASSPGQPGAEAFF
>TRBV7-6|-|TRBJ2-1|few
TGTGCCAGCAGCAAAGGAGCCGGGGGCAATGAGCAGTTCTTC
CASSKGAGGNEQFF
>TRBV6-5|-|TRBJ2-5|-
TGTACCAGCAGTGAAATAAGAGAGACCCAGTACTTC
CTSSEIRETQYF
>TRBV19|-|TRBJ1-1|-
TGTGCCAGTAGTCTGGGGGCCTGGATGAACACTGAAGCTTTCTTT
CASSLGAWMNTEAFF
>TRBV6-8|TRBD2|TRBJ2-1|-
TGTGCCAGCAGTTCGTCTAGCGGGGATGTCAATGAGCAGTTCTTC
CASSSSSGDVNEQFF
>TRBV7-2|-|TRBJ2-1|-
TGTGCCAGCAGCTTAGGGCTTACAGGCTCCTACAATGAGCAGTTCTTC
CASSLGLTGSYNEQFF
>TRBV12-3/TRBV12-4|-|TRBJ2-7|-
TGTGCCAGCAGTACCCCCGGAACCTACGAGCAGTACTTC
CASSTPGTYEQYF